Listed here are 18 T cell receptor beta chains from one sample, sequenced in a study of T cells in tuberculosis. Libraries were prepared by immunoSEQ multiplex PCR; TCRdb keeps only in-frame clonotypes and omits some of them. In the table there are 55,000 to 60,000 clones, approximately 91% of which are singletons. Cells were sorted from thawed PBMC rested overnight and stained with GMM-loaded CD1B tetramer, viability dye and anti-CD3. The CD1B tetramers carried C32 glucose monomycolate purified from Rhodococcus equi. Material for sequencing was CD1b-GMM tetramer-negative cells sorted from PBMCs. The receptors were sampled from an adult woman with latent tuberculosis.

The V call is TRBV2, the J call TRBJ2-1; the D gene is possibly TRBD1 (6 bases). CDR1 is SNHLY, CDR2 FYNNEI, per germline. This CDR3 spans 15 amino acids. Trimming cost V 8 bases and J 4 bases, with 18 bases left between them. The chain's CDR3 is CASQPRTATYNEQFF. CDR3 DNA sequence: TGTGCCAGCCAACCGCGGACAGCTACTTACAATGAGCAGTTCTTC. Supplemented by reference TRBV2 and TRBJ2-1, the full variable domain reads EPEVTQTPSHQVTQMGQEVILRCVPISNHLYFYWYRQILGQKVEFLVSFYNNEISEKSEIFDDQFSVERPDGSNFTLKIRSTKLEDSAMYFCASQPRTATYNEQFFGPGTRLTVL.

The CDR3 reads CASSQDRGENTEAFF. DNA for the CDR3: TGCGCCAGCAGCCAAGACAGGGGGGAGAACACTGAAGCTTTCTTT. The V gene is TRBV4-3, the J gene TRBJ1-1, with 7 nucleotides matching TRBD1. CDR1 LGHNA and CDR2 YSLEER come from the germline V gene. V lost 0 bases and J lost 1; bases outside the gene matches: 2. This CDR3 is 15 amino acids long.

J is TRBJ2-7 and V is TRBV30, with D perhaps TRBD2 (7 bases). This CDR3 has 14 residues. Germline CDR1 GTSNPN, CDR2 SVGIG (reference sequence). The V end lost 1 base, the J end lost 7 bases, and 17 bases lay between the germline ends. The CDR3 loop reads CAWSEGGDPREQYF. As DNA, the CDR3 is TGTGCCTGGAGTGAGGGGGGGGACCCAAGAGAGCAGTACTTC.

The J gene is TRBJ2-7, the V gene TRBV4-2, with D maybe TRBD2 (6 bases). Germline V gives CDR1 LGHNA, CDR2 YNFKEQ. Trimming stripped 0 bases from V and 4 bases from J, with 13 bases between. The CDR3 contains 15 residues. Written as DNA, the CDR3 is TGTGCCAGCAGCCAAGATCTGGAGGGGTCGTACGAGCAGTACTTC. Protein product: CASSQDLEGSYEQYF.

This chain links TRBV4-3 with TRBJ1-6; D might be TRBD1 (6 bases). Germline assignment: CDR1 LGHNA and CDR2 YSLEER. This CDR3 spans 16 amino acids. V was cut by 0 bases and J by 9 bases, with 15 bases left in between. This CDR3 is CASSQDWAGEGSPLHF. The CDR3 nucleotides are TGCGCCAGCAGCCAAGATTGGGCAGGGGAGGGTTCACCCCTCCACTTT.

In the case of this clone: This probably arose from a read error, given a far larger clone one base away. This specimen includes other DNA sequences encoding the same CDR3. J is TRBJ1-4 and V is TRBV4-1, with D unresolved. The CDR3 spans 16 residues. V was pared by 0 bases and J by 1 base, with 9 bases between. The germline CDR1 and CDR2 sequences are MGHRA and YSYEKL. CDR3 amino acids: CASSQDRGVTNEKLFF. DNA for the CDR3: TGCGCCAGCAGCCAAGATAGAGGCGTAACTAATGAAAAACTGTTTTTT.

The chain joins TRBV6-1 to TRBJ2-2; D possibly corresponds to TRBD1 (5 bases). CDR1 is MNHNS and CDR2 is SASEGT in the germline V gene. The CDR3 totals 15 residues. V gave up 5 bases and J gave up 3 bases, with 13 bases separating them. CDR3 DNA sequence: TGTGCCAGCAGTACACACGGCAGGGACACCGGGGAGCTGTTTTTT. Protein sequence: CASSTHGRDTGELFF.

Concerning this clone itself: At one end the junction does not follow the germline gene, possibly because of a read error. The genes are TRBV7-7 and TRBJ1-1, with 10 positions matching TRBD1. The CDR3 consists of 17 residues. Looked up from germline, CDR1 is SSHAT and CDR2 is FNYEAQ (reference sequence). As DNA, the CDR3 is TGTGCTAGCAGTCTATTAAACCGGGACAGGGGCAACACTGAAGCTTTCTTT. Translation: CASSLLNRDRGNTEAFF.

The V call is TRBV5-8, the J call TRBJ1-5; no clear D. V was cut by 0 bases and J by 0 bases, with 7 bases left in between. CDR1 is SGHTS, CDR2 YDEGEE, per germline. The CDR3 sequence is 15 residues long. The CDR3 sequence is CASSLAGDSNQPQHF. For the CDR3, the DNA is TGTGCCAGCAGCTTGGCCGGGGATAGCAATCAGCCCCAGCATTTT.

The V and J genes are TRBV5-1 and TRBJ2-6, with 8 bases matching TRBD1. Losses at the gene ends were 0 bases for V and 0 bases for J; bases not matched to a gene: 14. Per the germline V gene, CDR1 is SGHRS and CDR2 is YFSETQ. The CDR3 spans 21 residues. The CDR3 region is CASSLGRLQGARYSGANVLTF. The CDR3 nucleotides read TGCGCCAGCAGCTTGGGACGACTGCAGGGGGCGCGTTACTCTGGGGCCAACGTCCTGACTTTC. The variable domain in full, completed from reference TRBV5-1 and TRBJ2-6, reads KAGVTQTPRYLIKTRGQQVTLSCSPISGHRSVSWYQQTPGQGLQFLFEYFSETQRNKGNFPGRFSGRQFSNSRSEMNVSTLELGDSALYLCASSLGRLQGARYSGANVLTFGAGSRLTVL.

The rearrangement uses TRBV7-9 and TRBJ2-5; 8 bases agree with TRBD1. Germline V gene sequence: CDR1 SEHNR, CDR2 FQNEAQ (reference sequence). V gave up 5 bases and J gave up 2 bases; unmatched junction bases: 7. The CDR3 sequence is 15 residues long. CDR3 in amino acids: CASSGHNRGQETQYF. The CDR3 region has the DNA TGTGCCAGCAGCGGACACAACAGGGGGCAAGAGACCCAGTACTTC. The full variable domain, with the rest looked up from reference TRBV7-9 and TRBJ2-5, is DTGVSQNPRHKITKRGQNVTFRCDPISEHNRLYWYRQTLGQGPEFLTYFQNEAQLEKSRLLSDRFSAERPKGSFSTLEIQRTEQGDSAMYLCASSGHNRGQETQYFGPGTRLLVL.

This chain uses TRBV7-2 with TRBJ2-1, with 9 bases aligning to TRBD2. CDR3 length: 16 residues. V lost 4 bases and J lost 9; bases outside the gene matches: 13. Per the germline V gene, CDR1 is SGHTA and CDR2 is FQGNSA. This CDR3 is CASSSRSGGGASEQFF. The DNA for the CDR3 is TGTGCCAGCAGCTCCCGAAGCGGCGGGGGGGCCTCTGAGCAGTTCTTC.

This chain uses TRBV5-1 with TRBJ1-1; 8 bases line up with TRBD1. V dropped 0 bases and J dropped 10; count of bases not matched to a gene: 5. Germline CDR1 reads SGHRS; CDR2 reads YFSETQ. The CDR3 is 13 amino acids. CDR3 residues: CASSLVTGDRAFF. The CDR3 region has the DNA TGCGCCAGCAGCTTGGTGACAGGGGATCGAGCTTTCTTT.

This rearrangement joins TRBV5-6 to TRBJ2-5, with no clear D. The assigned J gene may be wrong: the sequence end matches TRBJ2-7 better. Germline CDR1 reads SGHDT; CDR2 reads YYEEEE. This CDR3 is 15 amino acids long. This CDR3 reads CASSLPGFSSYEQYF. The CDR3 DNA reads TGTGCCAGCAGCCTCCCCGGCTTTAGCTCCTACGAGCAGTACTTC.

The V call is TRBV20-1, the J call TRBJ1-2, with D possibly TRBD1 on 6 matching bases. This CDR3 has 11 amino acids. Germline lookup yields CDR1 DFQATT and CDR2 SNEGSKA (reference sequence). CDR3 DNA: TGCAGGACTACAGGGACGTATGGCTACACCTTC. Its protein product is CRTTGTYGYTF.

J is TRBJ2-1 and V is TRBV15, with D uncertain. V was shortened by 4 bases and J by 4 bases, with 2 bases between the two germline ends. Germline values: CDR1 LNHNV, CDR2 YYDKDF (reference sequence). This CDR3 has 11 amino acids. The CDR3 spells CATSTYNEQFF. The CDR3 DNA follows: TGTGCCACCAGCACTTACAATGAGCAGTTCTTC.

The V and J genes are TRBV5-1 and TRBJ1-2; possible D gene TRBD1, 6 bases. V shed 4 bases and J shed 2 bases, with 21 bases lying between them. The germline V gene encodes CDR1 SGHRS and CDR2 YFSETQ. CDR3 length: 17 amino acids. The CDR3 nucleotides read TGCGCCAGCAGCCCCTACAGGGTCAGAGAGGGGAACTATGGCTACACCTTC. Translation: CASSPYRVREGNYGYTF.

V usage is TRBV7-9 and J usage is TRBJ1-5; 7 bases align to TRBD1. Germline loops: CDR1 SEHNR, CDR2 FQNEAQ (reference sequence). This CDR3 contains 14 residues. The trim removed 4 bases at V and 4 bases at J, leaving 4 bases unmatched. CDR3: CASSSTGTNQPQHF. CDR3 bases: TGTGCCAGCAGCTCGACAGGGACAAATCAGCCCCAGCATTTT.